This paragraph reports one T cell receptor beta chain. These data are taken from a study of blood T cell repertoires in COVID-19. At the level of the study: T cells, B-cell-depleted T cells, or PBMCs provided the cDNA or gDNA that served as material.

The V gene's germline CDR1 is SGDLS and CDR2 YYNGEE. This CDR3 spans 12 amino acids. V was shortened by 0 bases and J by 10 bases, with 8 bases between the two germline ends. Per the authors' pipeline: Reference gene primer amplification yielded estimated nucleated cell counts. Generated by immunoSEQ multiplex PCR, the TCRdb table keeps only in-frame clones and is missing some. D and trimming were read from the DNA, whereas the V and J calls and clone size are those reported in that table. The data contain 160,000 or so clones, nearly 80% of them seen just once; the ten biggest clones take up approximately 13%.

The sequence was obtained from a woman older than 75 with acute or convalescent COVID-19. Sample: peripheral blood. The chain is built from TRBV9 and TRBJ2-1; D gene uncertain. The CDR3 DNA is TGTGCCAGCAGCGTAGGGTTTAGAGAGCAGTTCTTC. This codes for CASSVGFREQFF.